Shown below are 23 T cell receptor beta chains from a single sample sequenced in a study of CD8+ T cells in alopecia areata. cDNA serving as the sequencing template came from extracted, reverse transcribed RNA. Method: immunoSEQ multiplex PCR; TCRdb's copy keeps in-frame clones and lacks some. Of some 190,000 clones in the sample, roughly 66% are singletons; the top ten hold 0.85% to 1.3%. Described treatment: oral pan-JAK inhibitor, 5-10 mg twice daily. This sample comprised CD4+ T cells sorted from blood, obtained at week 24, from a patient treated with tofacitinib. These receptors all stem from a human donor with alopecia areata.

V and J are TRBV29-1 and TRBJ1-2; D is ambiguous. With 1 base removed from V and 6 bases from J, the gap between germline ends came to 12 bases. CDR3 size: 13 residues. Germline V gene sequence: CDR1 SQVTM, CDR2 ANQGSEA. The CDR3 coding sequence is TGCAGCGTTGAAGTGCGACGGTTTGATGGCTACACCTTC. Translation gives CSVEVRRFDGYTF. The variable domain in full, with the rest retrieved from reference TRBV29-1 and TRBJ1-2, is SAVISQKPSRDICQRGTSLTIQCQVDSQVTMMFWYRQQPGQSLTLIATANQGSEATYESGFVIDKFPISRPNLTFSTLTVSNMSPEDSSIYLCSVEVRRFDGYTFGSGTRLTVV.

The CDR3 sequence: CASSLPLQGITDTQYF. CDR3 nucleotide sequence: TGTGCCAGCAGCTTGCCTTTACAGGGGATCACAGATACGCAGTATTTT. The chain has TRBV5-4 and TRBJ2-3; TRBD1 agrees at 7 bases. The CDR3 is 16 amino acids. Per the germline V gene, CDR1 is SGHNT and CDR2 is YYREEE (reference sequence). The ends lost 1 base at V and 2 bases at J; junction bases unmatched: 7.

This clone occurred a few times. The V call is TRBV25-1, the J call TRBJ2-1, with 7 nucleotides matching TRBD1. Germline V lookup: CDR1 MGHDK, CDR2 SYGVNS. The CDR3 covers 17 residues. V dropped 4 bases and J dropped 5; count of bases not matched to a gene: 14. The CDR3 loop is CASSAPVGRGSNNEQFF. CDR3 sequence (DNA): TGTGCCAGCAGTGCCCCCGTGGGCAGGGGGTCGAACAATGAGCAGTTCTTC.

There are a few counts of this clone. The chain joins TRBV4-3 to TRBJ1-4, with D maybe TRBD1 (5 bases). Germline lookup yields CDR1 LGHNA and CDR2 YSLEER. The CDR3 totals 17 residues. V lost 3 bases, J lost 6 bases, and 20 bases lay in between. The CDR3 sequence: CASSHDPPGRGDEKLFF. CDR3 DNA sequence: TGCGCCAGCAGCCACGACCCCCCCGGTAGAGGGGATGAAAAACTGTTTTTT.

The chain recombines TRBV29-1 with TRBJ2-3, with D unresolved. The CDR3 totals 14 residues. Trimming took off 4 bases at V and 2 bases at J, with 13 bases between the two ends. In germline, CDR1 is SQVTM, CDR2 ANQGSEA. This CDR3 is CSVGVRPSTDTQYF. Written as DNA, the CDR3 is TGCAGCGTTGGGGTCCGGCCCTCCACAGATACGCAGTATTTT.

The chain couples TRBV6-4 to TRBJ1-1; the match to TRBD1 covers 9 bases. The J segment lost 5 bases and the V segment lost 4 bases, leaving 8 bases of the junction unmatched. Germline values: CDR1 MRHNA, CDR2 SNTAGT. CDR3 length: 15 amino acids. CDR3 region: CASSAQQGAGTEAFF. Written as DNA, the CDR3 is TGTGCCAGCAGTGCCCAACAGGGGGCCGGGACTGAAGCTTTCTTT.

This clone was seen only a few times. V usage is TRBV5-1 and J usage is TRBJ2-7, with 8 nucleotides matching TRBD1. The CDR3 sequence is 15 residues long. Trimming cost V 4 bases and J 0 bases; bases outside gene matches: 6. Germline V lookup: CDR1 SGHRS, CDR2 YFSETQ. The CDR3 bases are TGCGCCAGCAGCAAGGACAGGGCGAGCTCCTACGAGCAGTACTTC. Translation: CASSKDRASSYEQYF.

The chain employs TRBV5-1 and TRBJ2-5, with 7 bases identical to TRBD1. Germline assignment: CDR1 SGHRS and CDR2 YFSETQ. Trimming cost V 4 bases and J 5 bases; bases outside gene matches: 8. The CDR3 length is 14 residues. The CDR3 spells CASSTGQEMETQYF. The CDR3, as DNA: TGCGCCAGCAGCACCGGACAGGAGATGGAGACCCAGTACTTC.

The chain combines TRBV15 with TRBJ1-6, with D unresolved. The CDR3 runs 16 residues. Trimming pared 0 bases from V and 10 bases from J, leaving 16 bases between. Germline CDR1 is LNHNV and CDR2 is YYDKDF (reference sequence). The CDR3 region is CATSRDWRATNSPLHF. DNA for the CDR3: TGTGCCACCAGCAGAGATTGGCGGGCAACAAACTCACCCCTCCACTTT.

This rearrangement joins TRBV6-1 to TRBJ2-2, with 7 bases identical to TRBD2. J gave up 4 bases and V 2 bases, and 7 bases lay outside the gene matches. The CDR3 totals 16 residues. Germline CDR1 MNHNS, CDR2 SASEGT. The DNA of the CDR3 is TGTGCCAGCAGTGAATTTGGACTAGTGAGCACCGGGGAGCTGTTTTTT. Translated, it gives CASSEFGLVSTGELFF.

The CDR3 loop is CAIRGGLMTGEQYF. DNA of the CDR3: TGTGCCATCAGAGGGGGCCTCATGACTGGGGAGCAGTACTTC. The chain uses TRBV10-3 and TRBJ2-7; 7 positions agree with TRBD1. The ends lost 6 bases at V and 7 bases at J; junction bases unmatched: 12. This CDR3 comprises 14 residues. CDR1 is ENHRY and CDR2 is SYGVKD in the germline V gene.

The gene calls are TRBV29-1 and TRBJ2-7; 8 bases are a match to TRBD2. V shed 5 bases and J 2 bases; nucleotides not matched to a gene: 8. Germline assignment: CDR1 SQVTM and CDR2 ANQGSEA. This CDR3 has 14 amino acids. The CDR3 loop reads CSVLGGGHTYEQYF. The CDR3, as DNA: TGCAGCGTTCTCGGGGGGGGCCATACCTACGAGCAGTACTTC.

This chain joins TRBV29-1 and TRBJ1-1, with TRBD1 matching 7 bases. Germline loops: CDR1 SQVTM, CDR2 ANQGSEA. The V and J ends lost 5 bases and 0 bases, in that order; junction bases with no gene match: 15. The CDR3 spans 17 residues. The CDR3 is CSVSGRQGGIMNTEAFF. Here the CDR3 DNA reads TGCAGCGTTTCTGGCCGACAGGGAGGGATCATGAACACTGAAGCTTTCTTT.

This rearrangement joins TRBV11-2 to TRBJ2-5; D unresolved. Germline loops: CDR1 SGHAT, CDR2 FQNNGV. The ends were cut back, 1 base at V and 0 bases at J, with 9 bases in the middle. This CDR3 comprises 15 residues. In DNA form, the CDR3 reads TGTGCCAGCAGCTTAGTATCGGGTAACCAAGAGACCCAGTACTTC. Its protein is CASSLVSGNQETQYF. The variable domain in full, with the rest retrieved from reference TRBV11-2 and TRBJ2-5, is EAGVAQSPRYKIIEKRQSVAFWCNPISGHATLYWYQQILGQGPKLLIQFQNNGVVDDSQLPKDRFSAERLKGVDSTLKIQPAKLEDSAVYLCASSLVSGNQETQYFGPGTRLLVL.

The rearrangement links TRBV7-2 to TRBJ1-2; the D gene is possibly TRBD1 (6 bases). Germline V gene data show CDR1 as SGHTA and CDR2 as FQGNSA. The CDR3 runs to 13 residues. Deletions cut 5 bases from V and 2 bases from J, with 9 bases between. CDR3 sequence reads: CASSRDNNYGYTF. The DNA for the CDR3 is TGTGCCAGCAGCAGGGACAACAACTATGGCTACACCTTC.

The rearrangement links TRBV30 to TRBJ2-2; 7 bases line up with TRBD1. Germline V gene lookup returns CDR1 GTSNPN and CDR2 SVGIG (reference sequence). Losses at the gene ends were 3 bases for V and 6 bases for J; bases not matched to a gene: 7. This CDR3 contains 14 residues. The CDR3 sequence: CAWRAQGVAGELFF. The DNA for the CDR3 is TGTGCCTGGAGAGCGCAGGGGGTCGCCGGGGAGCTGTTTTTT. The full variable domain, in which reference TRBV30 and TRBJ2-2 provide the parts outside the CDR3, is SQTIHQWPATLVQPVGSPLSLECTVEGTSNPNLYWYRQAAGRGLQLLFYSVGIGQISSEVPQNLSASRPQDRQFILSSKKLLLSDSGFYLCAWRAQGVAGELFFGEGSRLTVL.

In DNA, the CDR3 is TGTGCCCTAGCGGGCGATAGCTCCTATAATTCACCCCTCCACTTT. This codes for CALAGDSSYNSPLHF. The V call is TRBV30, the J call TRBJ1-6; no firm D call. Trimming pared 8 bases from V and 0 bases from J, leaving 14 bases between. The germline gives CDR1 GTSNPN, CDR2 SVGIG (reference sequence). This CDR3 spans 15 amino acids.

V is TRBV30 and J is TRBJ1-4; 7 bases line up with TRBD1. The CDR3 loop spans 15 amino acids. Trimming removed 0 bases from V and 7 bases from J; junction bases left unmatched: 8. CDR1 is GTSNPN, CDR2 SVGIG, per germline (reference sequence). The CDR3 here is CAWSVPGYRGEKLFF. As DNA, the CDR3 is TGTGCCTGGAGTGTACCAGGCTACAGGGGTGAAAAACTGTTTTTT. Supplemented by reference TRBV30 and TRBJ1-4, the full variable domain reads SQTIHQWPATLVQPVGSPLSLECTVEGTSNPNLYWYRQAAGRGLQLLFYSVGIGQISSEVPQNLSASRPQDRQFILSSKKLLLSDSGFYLCAWSVPGYRGEKLFFGSGTQLSVL.

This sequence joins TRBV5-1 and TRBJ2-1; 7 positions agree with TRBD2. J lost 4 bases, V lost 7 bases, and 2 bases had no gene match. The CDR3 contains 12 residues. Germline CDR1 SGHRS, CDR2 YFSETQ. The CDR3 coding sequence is TGCGCCAGCCGGGGGGATTACAATGAGCAGTTCTTC. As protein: CASRGDYNEQFF.

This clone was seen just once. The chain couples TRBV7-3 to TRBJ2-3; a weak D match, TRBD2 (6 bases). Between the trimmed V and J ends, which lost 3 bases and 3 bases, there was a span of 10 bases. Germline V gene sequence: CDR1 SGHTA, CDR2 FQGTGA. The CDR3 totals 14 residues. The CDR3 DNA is TGTGCCAGCAGCTTGGGACTTAAAACAGATACGCAGTATTTT. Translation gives CASSLGLKTDTQYF. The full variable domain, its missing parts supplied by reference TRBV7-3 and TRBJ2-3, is GAGVSQTPSNKVTEKGKYVELRCDPISGHTALYWYRQSLGQGPEFLIYFQGTGAADDSGLPNDRFFAVRPEGSVSTLKIQRTERGDSAVYLCASSLGLKTDTQYFGPGTRLTVL.

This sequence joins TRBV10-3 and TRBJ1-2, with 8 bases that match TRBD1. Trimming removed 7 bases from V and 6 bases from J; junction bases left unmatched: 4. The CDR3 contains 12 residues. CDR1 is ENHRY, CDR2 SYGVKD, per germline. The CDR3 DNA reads TGTGCCATCACCCAGACAGGGGATGGCTACACCTTC. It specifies CAITQTGDGYTF.

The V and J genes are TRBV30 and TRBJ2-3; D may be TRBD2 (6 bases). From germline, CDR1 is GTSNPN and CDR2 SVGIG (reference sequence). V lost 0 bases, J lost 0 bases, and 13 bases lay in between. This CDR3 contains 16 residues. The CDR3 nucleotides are TGTGCCTGGAGTGTAACGGGGGTCGCTAGCACAGATACGCAGTATTTT. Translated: CAWSVTGVASTDTQYF.

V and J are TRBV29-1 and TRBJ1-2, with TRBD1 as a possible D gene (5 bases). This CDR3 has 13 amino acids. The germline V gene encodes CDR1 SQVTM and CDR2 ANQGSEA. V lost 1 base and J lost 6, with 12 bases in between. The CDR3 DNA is TGCAGCGTTGAAGCCTCAGGGTTGAATGGCTACACCTTC. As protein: CSVEASGLNGYTF.